This T cell receptor (beta chain) appears in the sequencing data of a study of shared clonotypes between healthy human individuals. The table came from immunoSEQ multiplex PCR; TCRdb's copy has only in-frame clones and leaves some out. The sample yields roughly 1 million clones, about 84% seen once. For this clone: Its antigen is still unknown.

Study observations and caveats: Represented diversity, genetic and exposure-history alike, was limited by few donors.

The CDR3 sequence is 14 residues long. V gave up 6 bases and J gave up 6 bases; unmatched junction bases: 9. Germline CDR1 reads MNHNS; CDR2 reads SASEGT. This rearrangement joins TRBV6-1 to TRBJ1-1; 8 nucleotides match TRBD1. The TCR was taken from a man aged 18-30 years in good health. Some clones in this sample may be carry-over from other donors' samples. Sample: memory CD4+ T cells from PBMCs. Subset here: CD45RA-negative fraction. DNA for the CDR3: TGTGCCAGCAGGAAGGACAGGGAAAACGCTGAAGCTTTCTTT. Encoded protein: CASRKDRENAEAFF.